One and the same sample provided the 31 T cell receptor beta chains below, sequenced in a study of CD8 T cells in ankylosing spondylitis. One entry per CDR3 protein, called by TCRdb with MiXCR from the 5' RACE reads. Among 250,000 or so distinct CDR3 sequences listed, 20% to 30% were seen once. The source material was blood, either unsorted or a sorted T cell fraction (not recorded which). These TCRs come from a male donor with ankylosing spondylitis or in good health (not recorded which).

The rearrangement links TRBV5-6 to TRBJ2-1; unclear D gene. CDR1 and CDR2 from the germline V gene are SGHDT and YYEEEE. Trimming stripped 7 bases from V and 6 bases from J, with 11 bases between. The CDR3 has 12 amino acids. The CDR3 is CASFRVVNEQFF. The DNA of the CDR3 is TGTGCCAGCTTCCGGGTCGTCAATGAGCAGTTCTTC.

V gene TRBV20-1 combines with J gene TRBJ1-5; D not resolved. CDR1 is DFQATT and CDR2 is SNEGSKA in the germline V gene (reference sequence). Trimming removed 4 bases at V and 2 bases at J, with 12 bases between. The CDR3 extends over 14 amino acids. The DNA for the CDR3 is TGCAGTGCTACTGACAATAGAGGCAATCAGCCCCAGCATTTT. The encoded protein is CSATDNRGNQPQHF.

This chain uses TRBV29-1 with TRBJ2-2; 7 bases fit TRBD1. The CDR3 contains 13 residues. The V segment lost 7 bases and the J segment 7 bases; nucleotides outside the gene matches: 9. Germline V gene sequence: CDR1 SQVTM, CDR2 ANQGSEA. This CDR3 reads CSATTGWGGELFF. In DNA form, the CDR3 reads TGCAGCGCTACGACAGGGTGGGGCGGGGAGCTGTTTTTT.

V is TRBV4-1 and J is TRBJ1-2; no reliable D call. The germline gives CDR1 MGHRA, CDR2 YSYEKL. There are 17 residues in the CDR3. V lost 0 bases and J 3 bases, leaving 17 bases between the germline ends. CDR3 protein: CASSQDPATSTDYGYTF. The CDR3 region has the DNA TGCGCCAGCAGCCAAGATCCGGCTACCTCCACGGACTATGGCTACACCTTC.

The genes are TRBV20-1 and TRBJ2-5; the match to TRBD2 covers 8 bases. Germline V gene sequence: CDR1 DFQATT, CDR2 SNEGSKA (reference sequence). This CDR3 spans 11 amino acids. V lost 8 bases and J lost 5; bases outside the gene matches: 4. In nucleotides, the CDR3 is TGCAGTCCCACTAGCGGCGAGACCCAGTACTTC. It is translated as CSPTSGETQYF.

The chain is built from TRBV4-1 and TRBJ1-2; D call uncertain. There are 14 residues in the CDR3. Germline CDR1 MGHRA, CDR2 YSYEKL. V was cut by 1 base and J by 0 bases, with 6 bases left in between. CDR3 sequence reads: CASSQVATNYGYTF. DNA of the CDR3: TGCGCCAGCAGCCAAGTGGCGACTAACTATGGCTACACCTTC.

This clonotype has just a few counts. This rearrangement joins TRBV12-3 or TRBV12-4 to TRBJ2-7; D gene unclear. V lost 3 bases and J lost 4, with 10 bases in between. The CDR3 length is 13 residues. The CDR3 reads CASSLPRFYEQYF. In nucleotides, the CDR3 is TGTGCCAGCAGTTTGCCGCGGTTTTACGAGCAGTACTTC.

This chain links TRBV6-5 with TRBJ2-2; no clear D. Trimming removed 0 bases from V and 1 base from J, with 9 bases in between. The CDR3 totals 16 residues. From germline, CDR1 is MNHEY and CDR2 SVGAGI. This CDR3 is CASSYSINQNTGELFF. CDR3 bases: TGTGCCAGCAGTTACTCGATTAACCAGAACACCGGGGAGCTGTTTTTT.

This clonotype was picked up many times. The chain carries TRBV6-4 and TRBJ2-1; 9 bases align to TRBD2. V trimming: 9 bases; J trimming: 4 bases; junction bases outside the gene matches: 10. There are 15 residues in the CDR3. Germline lookup yields CDR1 MRHNA and CDR2 SNTAGT. CDR3 bases: TGTGCCAGACCCAAAGCGGGGGGACCTTACAATGAGCAGTTCTTC. It codes for CARPKAGGPYNEQFF.

The CDR3 DNA sequence: TGCAGTGCTGACGGGGACACAATCTACGAGCAGTACTTC. It yields the protein CSADGDTIYEQYF. The rearrangement links TRBV20-1 to TRBJ2-7; tentative D call: TRBD1 (6 bases). The CDR3 extends over 13 amino acids. V gave up 5 bases and J gave up 3 bases, with 14 bases separating them. The germline gives CDR1 DFQATT, CDR2 SNEGSKA (reference sequence).

Ten or more counts support this clonotype. This chain joins TRBV20-1 and TRBJ1-1; the D is unclear. Germline assignment: CDR1 DFQATT and CDR2 SNEGSKA (reference sequence). The length of the CDR3 is 14 residues. V was trimmed by 5 bases and J by 0 bases, leaving 13 bases between them. CDR3 loop: CSASYPGLNTEAFF. CDR3 DNA sequence: TGCAGTGCTTCATACCCGGGGTTGAACACTGAAGCTTTCTTT.

This clonotype appeared many times. The CDR3 sequence is CSGGTSIVDTQYF. The CDR3 region has the DNA TGCAGCGGGGGGACTAGCATTGTGGATACGCAGTATTTT. V usage is TRBV29-1 and J usage is TRBJ2-3; TRBD2 matches 9 bases. The CDR3 has 13 residues. With 7 bases clipped from V and 6 bases from J, the junction kept 8 bases outside the gene matches. Germline lookup yields CDR1 SQVTM and CDR2 ANQGSEA.

This clonotype was recorded at least ten times. J is TRBJ2-2 and V is TRBV20-1; TRBD1 matches 7 bases. The CDR3 covers 15 residues. V trimming: 0 bases; J trimming: 5 bases; junction bases outside the gene matches: 6. Germline V lookup: CDR1 DFQATT, CDR2 SNEGSKA (reference sequence). CDR3 nucleotides: TGCAGTGCTAGAGATGGGGCAGGGGGAACCGGGGAGCTGTTTTTT. Residues: CSARDGAGGTGELFF.

In its sample, this clonotype was seen once. This rearrangement joins TRBV4-2 to TRBJ2-5; 10 bases line up with TRBD2. Germline CDR1 reads LGHNA; CDR2 reads YNFKEQ. The CDR3 has 16 amino acids. Trimming cost V 1 base and J 3 bases; bases outside gene matches: 5. The CDR3 DNA reads TGTGCCAGCAGCCAAGTACTAGCGGGGACCAAAGAGACCCAGTACTTC. This encodes CASSQVLAGTKETQYF.

This clonotype appeared many times. The J gene is TRBJ2-1, the V gene TRBV24-1, with a possible D match to TRBD1 (7 bases). This CDR3 region has 18 residues. Germline CDR1 KGHDR, CDR2 SFDVKD. V was cut by 1 base and J by 6 bases, with 21 bases left in between. CDR3 region: CATSDFTPSRGVLNEQFF. CDR3 DNA: TGTGCCACCAGTGATTTTACCCCCTCCAGGGGGGTTCTCAATGAGCAGTTCTTC.

A word on this clonotype: One end of the junction varies from germline; a read error may be responsible. The chain joins TRBV5-6 to TRBJ2-7; D is unclear. The germline gives CDR1 SGHDT, CDR2 YYEEEE. This CDR3 contains 12 residues. The CDR3 is CSSSLNPYEQYF. In DNA form, the CDR3 reads TGTTCCAGCAGCCTCAACCCCTACGAGCAGTACTTC.

This clonotype appeared many times. The V call is TRBV6-1, the J call TRBJ1-2, with D hard to call. This CDR3 region has 13 residues. V lost 6 bases to trimming and J lost 2 bases, with 10 bases between them. CDR1 is MNHNS and CDR2 is SASEGT in the germline V gene. The CDR3 sequence: CASSERTNYGYTF. In DNA form, the CDR3 reads TGTGCCAGCAGCGAAAGGACCAACTATGGCTACACCTTC.

This clonotype came up many times. The chain employs TRBV20-1 and TRBJ2-3, with TRBD2 identical over 8 bases. Germline V gene data show CDR1 as DFQATT and CDR2 as SNEGSKA (reference sequence). V lost 5 bases to trimming and J lost 4 bases; unmatched junction nucleotides: 14. CDR3 size: 16 residues. CDR3 DNA: TGCAGTGCTGGCCACTCAACGGGGGGGTCTCCAGATACGCAGTATTTT. Residues: CSAGHSTGGSPDTQYF.

This clonotype has a count of ten or more. J is TRBJ2-3 and V is TRBV20-1; 10 bases match TRBD2. CDR3 length equals 16 residues. V trimming: 4 bases; J trimming: 4 bases; junction bases outside the gene matches: 11. Germline V gene sequence: CDR1 DFQATT, CDR2 SNEGSKA (reference sequence). The CDR3 reads CSATQQRGGPPDTQYF. The DNA for the CDR3 is TGCAGTGCTACCCAACAGCGGGGGGGCCCACCAGATACGCAGTATTTT.

This clonotype showed up many times. The chain recombines TRBV11-3 with TRBJ2-1; tentative D call: TRBD1 (5 bases). Trimming took 0 bases from V and 7 from J, leaving 13 bases between them. The CDR3 has 15 amino acids. Germline values: CDR1 SGHNT, CDR2 YENEEA. This CDR3 reads CASSLERGRENEQFF. For the CDR3, the DNA is TGTGCCAGCAGCTTAGAGCGCGGCAGGGAAAATGAGCAGTTCTTC.

This chain connects TRBV20-1 to TRBJ2-3; the D call may be TRBD1 or TRBD2 (6 bases each). V was shortened by 4 bases and J by 4 bases, with 12 bases between the two germline ends. Per germline, CDR1 DFQATT and CDR2 SNEGSKA (reference sequence). The CDR3 covers 13 residues. Here the CDR3 reads CSAKWGASDTQYF. The CDR3 bases are TGCAGTGCTAAGTGGGGGGCTTCAGATACGCAGTATTTT.

The V call is TRBV12-3 or TRBV12-4, the J call TRBJ2-5; 12 bases line up with TRBD2. V lost 4 bases, J lost 4 bases, and 7 bases stayed unmatched. The CDR3 loop spans 16 amino acids. The CDR3 bases are TGTGCCAGCAGTTCTACAGGGACTAGCGGGCGAGAGACCCAGTACTTC. Its translation is CASSSTGTSGRETQYF.

This clonotype was recorded many times. This chain uses TRBV5-5 with TRBJ1-1, with D tentatively TRBD1 (5 bases). V was cut by 0 bases and J by 1 base, with 10 bases left in between. The germline CDR1 and CDR2 sequences are SGHKS and YYEKEE (reference sequence). This CDR3 spans 15 amino acids. The CDR3 DNA reads TGTGCCAGCAGCTTGGTGCCAGGGACGAACACTGAAGCTTTCTTT. It specifies CASSLVPGTNTEAFF.

The chain joins TRBV7-8 to TRBJ2-5, with D perhaps assigned TRBD1 or TRBD2 (5 bases each). The CDR3 has 15 residues. Trimming removed 5 bases from V and 2 bases from J, with 15 bases in between. Germline lookup yields CDR1 SGHVS and CDR2 FQNEAQ. CDR3 bases: TGTGCCAGCAGCATCCAACCGGGGCATCAAGAGACCCAGTACTTC. This codes for CASSIQPGHQETQYF.

The V call is TRBV10-3, the J call TRBJ1-2; D perhaps matches TRBD1 (6 bases). CDR1 is ENHRY and CDR2 is SYGVKD in the germline V gene. CDR3 size: 12 residues. V was shortened by 6 bases and J by 7 bases, with 12 bases between the two germline ends. In DNA, the CDR3 is TGTGCCATCAGCAAACAGGGCTCTGGCTACACCTTC. It encodes CAISKQGSGYTF.

This chain links TRBV20-1 with TRBJ2-5; 8 nucleotides agree with TRBD1. CDR1 and CDR2 from the germline V gene are DFQATT and SNEGSKA (reference sequence). The junction had 10 bases not matched to a gene; V was cut back by 5 bases and J by 5 bases. CDR3 size: 14 residues. DNA of the CDR3: TGCAGTGCTCCCCCCGGGACAGGTGATGAGACCCAGTACTTC. Translation gives CSAPPGTGDETQYF.

This chain connects TRBV20-1 to TRBJ2-7; D ambiguous. This CDR3 spans 13 amino acids. The V end was cut by 4 bases, the J end by 3 bases, with 13 bases between. In germline, CDR1 is DFQATT, CDR2 SNEGSKA (reference sequence). The CDR3 here is CSAIRDIYYEQYF. CDR3 bases: TGCAGTGCTATACGTGACATCTACTACGAGCAGTACTTC.

This clonotype was seen repeatedly, ten times or more. The chain joins TRBV11-1 to TRBJ2-1; no clear D gene. The V and J ends lost 5 bases and 0 bases respectively, with 14 bases between them. This CDR3 is built from 16 residues. Germline V gene sequence: CDR1 SGHAT, CDR2 FQDESV (reference sequence). The CDR3 DNA follows: TGTGCCAGCAGCCCACGGACGTACCTCTCCTACAATGAGCAGTTCTTC. This gives the protein CASSPRTYLSYNEQFF.

This clonotype has only a few counts. The chain has TRBV20-1 and TRBJ2-7; the match to TRBD2 covers 13 bases. The germline V gene has CDR1 DFQATT and CDR2 SNEGSKA (reference sequence). The trim removed 5 bases at V and 0 bases at J, leaving 10 bases unmatched. This CDR3 region has 17 residues. The CDR3 loop is CSARGLAGLFSSYEQYF. The DNA for the CDR3 is TGCAGTGCTCGGGGACTAGCGGGATTATTTAGCTCCTACGAGCAGTACTTC.

This clonotype appeared a few times. V and J are TRBV29-1 and TRBJ2-7; 9 nucleotides agree with TRBD1. Germline V lookup: CDR1 SQVTM, CDR2 ANQGSEA. With 6 bases clipped from V and 9 bases from J, the junction kept 9 bases outside the gene matches. This CDR3 region has 12 residues. CDR3 bases: TGCAGCGTCCAGGGGACAGGGACCGTGCAGTACTTC. Encoded protein: CSVQGTGTVQYF.

This clonotype turned up a few times. The CDR3 sequence: CSATGLRLEQYF. The CDR3, as DNA: TGCAGTGCTACCGGTCTCCGGCTCGAGCAGTACTTC. The V and J genes are TRBV20-1 and TRBJ2-7; D remains ambiguous. With 4 bases removed from V and 6 bases from J, the gap between germline ends came to 13 bases. This CDR3 is 12 amino acids long. Germline V gene sequence: CDR1 DFQATT, CDR2 SNEGSKA (reference sequence).